These T cell receptor beta chains were read from a single sample in a study of Ad26.COV2.S vaccination and SARS-CoV-2 variants. The repertoire was sequenced with immunoSEQ multiplex PCR; TCRdb's copy has only in-frame clones and lacks some. Among around 400,000 clones listed, 70% to 90% were seen once. The sample was peripheral blood, taken in a trial of Ad26.COV2.S vaccine versus placebo. These receptors originate from a person between 18 and 65 years old who received the Ad26.COV2.S COVID-19 vaccine or a placebo. CDR3s include the opening cysteine and the closing phenylalanine or tryptophan. Each record gives: clone size, J gene, D gene, V gene, CDR3 protein, CDR3 DNA. The D gene is left open where the match is weak. Some rows have no size entry. The others give once, few or many, or a class for an expanded clone.

- | TRBJ2-7 | - | TRBV19 | CASSIGPEQYF | TGTGCCAGTAGTATAGGGCCCGAGCAGTACTTC
- | TRBJ2-1 | TRBD2 | TRBV2 | CASLGLAGYNEQFF | TGTGCCAGCCTTGGACTAGCGGGCTACAATGAGCAGTTCTTC
- | TRBJ2-7 | - | TRBV6-7 | CASSPGRGAYEQYF | TGTGCCAGCAGTCCAGGGAGGGGGGCCTACGAGCAGTACTTC
- | TRBJ1-1 | - | TRBV5-1 | CASSATGQYTEAFF | TGCGCCAGCAGCGCCACAGGACAGTACACTGAAGCTTTCTTT
- | TRBJ2-3 | - | TRBV15 | CATSRYDRSDTQYF | TGTGCCACCAGCAGATACGACAGGTCCGATACGCAGTATTTT
- | TRBJ2-5 | TRBD2 | TRBV4-1 | CASSQGMGSGSLETQYF | TGCGCCAGCAGCCAAGGCATGGGTAGCGGGAGTTTGGAGACCCAGTACTTC
- | TRBJ2-3 | - | TRBV28 | CASSPPRQGTDTQYF | TGTGCCAGCAGTCCTCCAAGACAGGGCACAGATACGCAGTATTTT
- | TRBJ2-5 | - | TRBV11-3 | CASSLEETQYF | TGTGCCAGCAGCCTAGAAGAGACCCAGTACTTC
- | TRBJ2-3 | TRBD1 | TRBV12-5 | CASGVGGADTQYF | TGTGCTAGTGGGGTAGGGGGCGCGGATACGCAGTATTTT
- | TRBJ2-4 | TRBD1 | TRBV11-3 | CASSSPRQGRNIQYF | TGTGCCAGCAGCTCCCCCCGACAGGGAAGAAACATTCAGTACTTC
- | TRBJ2-1 | TRBD2 | TRBV30 | CAWSYRTSGRGLYNEQFF | TGTGCCTGGAGTTATCGGACTAGCGGGAGGGGGCTCTACAATGAGCAGTTCTTC
- | TRBJ2-1 | - | TRBV28 | CASSLVEFF | TGTGCCAGCAGTTTGGTTGAGTTCTTC
- | TRBJ2-1 | - | TRBV11-1 | CASSFTAGRFNEQFF | TGTGCCAGCAGCTTTACAGCGGGTCGGTTCAATGAGCAGTTCTTC
once | TRBJ2-7 | - | TRBV21-1 | CASSLGLAGPYEQYF | TGTGCCAGCAGCCTAGGACTAGCGGGACCCTACGAGCAGTACTTC
- | TRBJ2-3 | TRBD2 | TRBV7-9 | CASSLPSGSEADTQYF | TGTGCCAGCAGCTTACCTAGCGGGAGTGAGGCAGATACGCAGTATTTT
- | TRBJ2-1 | - | TRBV19 | CASSLQQSYNEQFF | TGTGCCAGTAGTTTACAGCAATCCTACAATGAGCAGTTCTTC
few | TRBJ1-2 | - | TRBV28 | CASSFYARTNYGYTF | TGTGCCAGCAGTTTCTACGCCAGGACTAACTATGGCTACACCTTC
- | TRBJ2-7 | - | TRBV6-6 | CASGSGEGGHEQYF | TGTGCCAGCGGGTCAGGGGAGGGCGGACACGAGCAGTACTTC
- | TRBJ2-1 | TRBD2 | TRBV28 | CASSFWLAGDPNEQFF | TGTGCCAGCAGTTTTTGGCTAGCGGGAGACCCCAATGAGCAGTTCTTC
once | TRBJ1-2 | TRBD1 | TRBV7-9 | CASSLGQGMPLGYTF | TGTGCCAGCAGCTTAGGACAGGGGATGCCCCTGGGCTACACCTTC
- | TRBJ1-2 | - | TRBV5-6 | CASSFGGRDYGYTF | TGTGCCAGCAGCTTTGGGGGAAGGGACTATGGCTACACCTTC
- | TRBJ1-2 | - | TRBV6-5 | CASSPSSGLVGYTF | TGTGCCAGCAGTCCCTCCTCGGGATTAGTTGGCTACACCTTC
- | TRBJ2-1 | - | TRBV5-1 | CASSLVEAVEQFF | TGCGCCAGCAGCTTGGTTGAGGCGGTTGAGCAGTTCTTC